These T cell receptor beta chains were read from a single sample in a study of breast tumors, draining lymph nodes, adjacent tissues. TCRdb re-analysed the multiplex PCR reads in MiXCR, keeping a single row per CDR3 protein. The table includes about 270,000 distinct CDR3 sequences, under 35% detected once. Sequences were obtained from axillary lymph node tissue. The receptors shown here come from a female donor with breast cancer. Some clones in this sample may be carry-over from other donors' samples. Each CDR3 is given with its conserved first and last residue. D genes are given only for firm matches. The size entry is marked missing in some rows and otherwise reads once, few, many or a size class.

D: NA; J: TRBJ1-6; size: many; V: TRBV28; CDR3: CASSLGRGPPLHF; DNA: TGTGCCAGCAGCCTCGGGAGAGGTCCACCCCTCCACTTT
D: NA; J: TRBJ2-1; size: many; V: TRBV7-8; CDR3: CASSLLSDEQFF; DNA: TGTGCCAGCAGTCTCCTTTCGGATGAGCAGTTCTTC
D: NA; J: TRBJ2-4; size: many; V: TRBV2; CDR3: CASRMGTDKNIQYF; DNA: TGTGCCAGCAGGATGGGGACGGACAAAAACATTCAGTACTTC
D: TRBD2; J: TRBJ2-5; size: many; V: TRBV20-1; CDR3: CSATGGSGETQYF; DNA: TGCAGTGCTACTGGCGGGAGCGGGGAGACCCAGTACTTC
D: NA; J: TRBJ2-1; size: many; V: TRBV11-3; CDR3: CASSTAAYNEQFF; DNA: TGTGCCAGCAGCACCGCTGCCTACAATGAGCAGTTCTTC
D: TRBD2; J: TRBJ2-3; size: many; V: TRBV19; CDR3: CASSFRAGGRTDTQYF; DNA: TGTGCCAGTAGTTTCCGAGCGGGAGGGCGCACAGATACGCAGTATTTT
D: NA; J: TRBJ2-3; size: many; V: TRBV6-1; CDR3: CASSLRITDTQYF; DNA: TGTGCCAGCAGTCTCAGGATCACAGATACGCAGTATTTT
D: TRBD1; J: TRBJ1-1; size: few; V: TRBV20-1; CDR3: CSARDSRGPGAFF; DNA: TGCAGTGCTAGAGATTCCAGGGGGCCTGGGGCTTTCTTT
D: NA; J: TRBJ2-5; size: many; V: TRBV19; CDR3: CASSPSRGTETQYF; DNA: TGTGCCAGTAGTCCCTCCCGGGGTACAGAGACCCAGTACTTC
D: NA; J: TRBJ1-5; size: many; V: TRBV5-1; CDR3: CASSPTPGRNQPQHF; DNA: TGCGCCAGCAGCCCGACTCCCGGGCGCAATCAGCCCCAGCATTTT
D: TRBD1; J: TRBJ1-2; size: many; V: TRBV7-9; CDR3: CASSLDRRGHLYGYTF; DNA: TGTGCCAGCAGCTTAGACCGCAGGGGGCACCTCTATGGCTACACCTTC
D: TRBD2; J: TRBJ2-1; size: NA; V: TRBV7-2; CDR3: CASRGRGSGNNEQFF; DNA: TGTGCCAGCAGAGGTCGGGGTAGCGGGAACAATGAGCAGTTCTTC
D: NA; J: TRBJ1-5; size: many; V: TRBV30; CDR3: CAWSVGTTNQPQHF; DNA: TGTGCCTGGAGTGTAGGGACAACCAATCAGCCCCAGCATTTT
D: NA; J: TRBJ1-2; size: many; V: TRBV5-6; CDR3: CASRRLTSYGYTF; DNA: TGTGCCAGCAGGAGGCTTACGTCTTATGGCTACACCTTC
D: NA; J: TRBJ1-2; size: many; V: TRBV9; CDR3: CASSTNDGYTF; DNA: TGTGCCAGCAGCACAAATGATGGCTACACCTTC
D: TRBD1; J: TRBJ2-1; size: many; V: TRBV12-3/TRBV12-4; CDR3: CASSPGTANNEQFF; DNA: TGTGCCAGCAGTCCCGGGACAGCTAACAATGAGCAGTTCTTC
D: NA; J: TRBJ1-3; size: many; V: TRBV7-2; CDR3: CASSFSSSGNTIYF; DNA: TGTGCCAGCAGCTTCTCCAGCTCTGGAAACACCATATATTTT
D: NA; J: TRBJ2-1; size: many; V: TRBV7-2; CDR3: CASSLAWQPNEQFF; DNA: TGTGCCAGCAGCTTAGCGTGGCAGCCCAATGAGCAGTTCTTC
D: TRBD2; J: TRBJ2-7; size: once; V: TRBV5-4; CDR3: CASSPGTSGVYEQYF; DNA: TGTGCCAGCAGCCCCGGGACTAGCGGCGTCTACGAGCAGTACTTC
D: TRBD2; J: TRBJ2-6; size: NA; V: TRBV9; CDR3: CASSTPGTTSGRVDVLTF; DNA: TGTGCCAGCAGCACTCCGGGAACGACTAGCGGGAGGGTCGACGTCCTGACTTTC
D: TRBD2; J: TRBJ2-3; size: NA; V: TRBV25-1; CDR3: CASSPGLAGGVADTQYF; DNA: TGTGCCAGCTCACCAGGACTAGCGGGAGGGGTCGCAGATACGCAGTATTTT
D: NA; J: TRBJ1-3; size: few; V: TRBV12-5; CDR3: CASGFGGEGGDTIYF; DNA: TGTGCTAGTGGTTTCGGGGGCGAGGGAGGAGACACCATATATTTT
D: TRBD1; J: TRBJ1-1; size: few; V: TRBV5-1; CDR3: CATKGQGRTEAFF; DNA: TGCGCCACCAAGGGACAGGGGCGGACTGAAGCTTTCTTT
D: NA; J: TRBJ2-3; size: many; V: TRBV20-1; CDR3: CSAVKRVGGGADTQYF; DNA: TGCAGTGCCGTAAAGCGGGTGGGAGGGGGGGCAGATACGCAGTATTTT
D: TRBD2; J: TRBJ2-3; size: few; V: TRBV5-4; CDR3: CASRRASGRISTDTQYF; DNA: TGTGCCAGCAGGCGGGCTAGCGGGAGGATTAGCACAGATACGCAGTATTTT
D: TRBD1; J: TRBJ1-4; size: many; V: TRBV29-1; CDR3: CGVEAGRGARKLFF; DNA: TGCGGCGTTGAAGCGGGCAGGGGGGCCCGAAAACTGTTTTTT
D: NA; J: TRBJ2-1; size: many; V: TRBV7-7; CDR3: CASSLDPAEEQFF; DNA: TGTGCTAGCAGCTTAGATCCGGCGGAGGAGCAGTTCTTC
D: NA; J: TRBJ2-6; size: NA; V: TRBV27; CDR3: CASSLLPWGSGANVLTF; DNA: TGTGCCAGCAGTTTATTGCCATGGGGCTCTGGGGCCAACGTCCTGACTTTC
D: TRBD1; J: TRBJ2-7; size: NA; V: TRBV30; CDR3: CAWSSGQGTPYEQYF; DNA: TGTGCCTGGAGTTCAGGACAGGGGACCCCCTACGAGCAGTACTTC
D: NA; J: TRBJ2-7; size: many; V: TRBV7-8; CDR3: CASSLAPGKGYEQYF; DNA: TGTGCCAGCAGCTTAGCGCCAGGGAAGGGCTACGAGCAGTACTTC
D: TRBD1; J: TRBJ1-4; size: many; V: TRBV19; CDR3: CASSTTGGQGTNEKLFF; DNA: TGTGCCAGTAGCACTACAGGGGGCCAAGGCACTAATGAAAAACTGTTTTTT
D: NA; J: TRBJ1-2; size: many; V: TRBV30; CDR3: CAWSTTDYGYTF; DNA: TGTGCCTGGAGTACGACTGACTATGGCTACACCTTC
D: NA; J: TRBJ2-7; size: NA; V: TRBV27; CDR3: CASSLPRQVRGEQYF; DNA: TGTGCCAGCAGTTTACCCCGGCAGGTCCGAGGCGAGCAGTACTTC
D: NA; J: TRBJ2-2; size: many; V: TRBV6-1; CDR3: CASKPGVDTGELFF; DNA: TGTGCCAGCAAACCGGGAGTTGACACCGGGGAGCTGTTTTTT
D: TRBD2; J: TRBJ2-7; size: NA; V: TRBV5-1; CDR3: CASSRTSGSGYEQYF; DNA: TGCGCCAGCAGCAGGACTAGCGGGAGTGGCTACGAGCAGTACTTC
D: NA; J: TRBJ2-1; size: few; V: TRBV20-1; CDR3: CSVPRQDRDSQFF; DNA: TGCAGTGTCCCTAGGCAAGACCGGGACTCCCAGTTCTTC
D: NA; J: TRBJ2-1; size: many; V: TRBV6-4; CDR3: CASSDSLGSSYNEQFF; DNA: TGTGCCAGCAGTGACTCTCTTGGGAGCTCCTACAATGAGCAGTTCTTC
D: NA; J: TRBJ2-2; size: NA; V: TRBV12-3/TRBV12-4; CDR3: CASSLKGGEPFF; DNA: TGTGCCAGCAGTTTAAAAGGGGGGGAGCCGTTTTTT
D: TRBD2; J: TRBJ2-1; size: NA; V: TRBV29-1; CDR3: CSVTGTKGSNEQFF; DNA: TGCAGCGTTACCGGGACTAAGGGGAGCAATGAGCAGTTCTTC
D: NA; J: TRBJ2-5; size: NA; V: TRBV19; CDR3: CASSLEGFRETQYF; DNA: TGTGCCAGTAGCCTGGAGGGCTTTAGGGAGACCCAGTACTTC
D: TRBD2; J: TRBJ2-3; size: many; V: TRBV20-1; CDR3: CSARRPGTTRGADTQYF; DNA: TGCAGTGCAAGGAGGCCCGGGACGACCCGGGGGGCAGATACGCAGTATTTT
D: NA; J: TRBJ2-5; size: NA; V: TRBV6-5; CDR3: CASSHSGGRIQETQYF; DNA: TGTGCCAGCAGTCACTCAGGAGGCAGGATCCAAGAGACCCAGTACTTC
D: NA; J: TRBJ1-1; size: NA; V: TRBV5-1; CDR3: CASSLVGTSNTEAFF; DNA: TGCGCCAGCAGCTTGGTCGGGACGTCGAACACTGAAGCTTTCTTT
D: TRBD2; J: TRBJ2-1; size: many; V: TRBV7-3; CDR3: CASSPGLGLDEQFF; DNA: TGTGCCAGCAGTCCGGGACTAGGACTTGATGAGCAGTTCTTC
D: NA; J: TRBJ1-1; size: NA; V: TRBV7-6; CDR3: CASSLVLWVASTEAFF; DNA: TGTGCCAGCAGCTTAGTTCTCTGGGTAGCGAGCACTGAAGCTTTCTTT
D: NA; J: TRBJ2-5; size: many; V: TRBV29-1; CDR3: CSVVLGPSTQYF; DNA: TGCAGCGTTGTTCTGGGGCCAAGCACCCAGTACTTC
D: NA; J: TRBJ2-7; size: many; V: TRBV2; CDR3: CASSGGLYEQYF; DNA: TGTGCCAGCAGTGGGGGACTTTACGAGCAGTACTTC
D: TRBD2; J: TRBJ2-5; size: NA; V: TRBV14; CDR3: CASSRLLAGIGETQYF; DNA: TGTGCCAGCAGCCGTTTACTAGCGGGGATCGGAGAGACCCAGTACTTC
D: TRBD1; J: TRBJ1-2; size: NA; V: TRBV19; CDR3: CASSRLAGDRGYGYTF; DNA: TGTGCCAGTAGTAGGCTAGCGGGGGACAGGGGCTATGGCTACACCTTC
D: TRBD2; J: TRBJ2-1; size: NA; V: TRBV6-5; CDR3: CVSLAGEGNEQFF; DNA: TGTGTCAGTTTAGCGGGAGAAGGCAATGAGCAGTTCTTC
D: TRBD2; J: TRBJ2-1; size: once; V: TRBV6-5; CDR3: CASNHRPTSGQIYNEQFF; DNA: TGTGCCAGCAACCACCGGCCGACTAGCGGGCAAATCTACAATGAGCAGTTCTTC
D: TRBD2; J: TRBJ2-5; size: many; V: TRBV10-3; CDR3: CAISESVAGEETQYF; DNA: TGTGCCATCAGTGAGTCGGTAGCGGGAGAGGAGACCCAGTACTTC
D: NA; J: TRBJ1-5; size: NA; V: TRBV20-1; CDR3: CSARDPGRETQHF; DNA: TGCAGTGCTAGAGATCCAGGGAGGGAGACCCAGCATTTT